The next 19 T cell receptor beta chains were all read from a single sample in a study of blood T cell repertoires in COVID-19. Sequenced by immunoSEQ multiplex PCR; TCRdb stores in-frame clones only, minus some. The sample includes about 240,000 clones, 86% of them seen just once. Sequencing used PBMCs or T cells enriched from blood (not recorded which). The receptors derive from a woman aged 40 to 55 with acute COVID-19.

The rearrangement uses TRBV29-1 and TRBJ1-4, with 8 bases aligning to TRBD1. Germline values: CDR1 SQVTM, CDR2 ANQGSEA. J gave up 7 bases and V 6 bases, and 4 bases lay outside the gene matches. The CDR3 contains 12 residues. CDR3 sequence: CSVRGQGEKLFF. Written as DNA, the CDR3 is TGCAGCGTCAGGGGGCAAGGTGAAAAACTGTTTTTT.

V usage is TRBV5-1 and J usage is TRBJ1-2; perhaps TRBD1 as D (6 bases). CDR1 and CDR2 from the germline V gene are SGHRS and YFSETQ. The CDR3 loop spans 14 amino acids. The V end was cut by 4 bases, the J end by 0 bases, with 10 bases between. DNA of the CDR3: TGCGCCAGCAGCCCGGACAGCCCTAACTATGGCTACACCTTC. Its translation: CASSPDSPNYGYTF.

The rearrangement links TRBV19 to TRBJ2-7, with a possible D match to TRBD2 (6 bases). The ends were cut back, 5 bases at V and 3 bases at J, with 11 bases in the middle. The CDR3 runs 13 residues. The germline CDR1 and CDR2 sequences are LNHDA and SQIVND (reference sequence). CDR3 sequence reads: CASSLGTHYEQYF. Written as DNA, the CDR3 is TGTGCCAGTAGTTTAGGGACTCACTACGAGCAGTACTTC.

The chain links TRBV10-1 to TRBJ2-1, with D perhaps matching TRBD1 (6 bases). The V and J ends lost 6 bases and 0 bases respectively, with 12 bases between them. The CDR3 runs to 15 residues. Germline V gene lookup returns CDR1 WNHNN and CDR2 SYGVQD (reference sequence). The CDR3 DNA is TGCGCCAGCAGCACGACAGGCCTCTCCTACAATGAGCAGTTCTTC. This gives the protein CASSTTGLSYNEQFF.

This clone has ten or more counts. V usage is TRBV11-3 and J usage is TRBJ2-1, with D possibly matching TRBD2 (6 bases). Deletions cut 5 bases from V and 6 bases from J, with 17 bases between. The CDR3 runs 15 residues. Germline CDR1 is SGHNT and CDR2 is YENEEA. This CDR3 reads CASSDPTLGGNEQFF. The CDR3 coding sequence is TGTGCCAGCAGCGACCCAACCTTGGGGGGCAATGAGCAGTTCTTC.

The chain couples TRBV18 to TRBJ2-1, with 10 positions matching TRBD2. Germline CDR1 reads KGHSH; CDR2 reads LQKENI. The V segment lost 5 bases and the J segment 11 bases; nucleotides outside the gene matches: 15. The CDR3 runs to 16 residues. CDR3 bases: TGTGCCAGCTCAGTTACCGGGACTAGCGCTCCAATCAAGCAGTTCTTC. Its translation is CASSVTGTSAPIKQFF.

The chain couples TRBV5-1 to TRBJ2-2; 12 nucleotides agree with TRBD2. The trim removed 4 bases at V and 3 bases at J, leaving 4 bases unmatched. The CDR3 is 16 residues long. CDR1 is SGHRS, CDR2 YFSETQ, per germline. For the CDR3, the DNA is TGCGCCAGCAGCCCCCGACTAGCGGGAGACACCGGGGAGCTGTTTTTT. Residues: CASSPRLAGDTGELFF.

V is TRBV11-3 and J is TRBJ2-2; 7 bases agree with TRBD1. This CDR3 has 15 residues. In germline, CDR1 is SGHNT, CDR2 YENEEA. V lost 5 bases, J lost 2 bases, and 5 bases stayed unmatched. CDR3 residues: CASSRRQGNTGELFF. Here the CDR3 DNA reads TGTGCCAGCAGCAGACGACAGGGAAACACCGGGGAGCTGTTTTTT.

The chain carries TRBV6-5 and TRBJ2-1; 7 bases are a match to TRBD2. V was clipped by 0 bases and J by 4 bases; unmatched bases: 6. The CDR3 sequence is 16 residues long. The germline gives CDR1 MNHEY, CDR2 SVGAGI. In nucleotides, the CDR3 is TGTGCCAGCAGTTACTCTTTCCAGCGGGGTTACAATGAGCAGTTCTTC. This encodes CASSYSFQRGYNEQFF.

The rearrangement uses TRBV11-3 and TRBJ1-2, with TRBD1 identical over 11 bases. Germline CDR1 reads SGHNT; CDR2 reads YENEEA. Trimming at V came to 0 bases and at J to 6 bases, leaving 6 bases not matched to a gene. The CDR3 length is 16 residues. The CDR3 reads CASSLDRGQGAHGYTF. CDR3 DNA sequence: TGTGCCAGCAGCTTAGATCGTGGACAGGGGGCACATGGCTACACCTTC.

The V call is TRBV24-1, the J call TRBJ2-3; 10 bases align to TRBD2. This CDR3 has 15 amino acids. The germline CDR1 and CDR2 sequences are KGHDR and SFDVKD. V dropped 5 bases and J dropped 4; count of bases not matched to a gene: 5. CDR3 coding DNA: TGTGCCACCAGTGGGTTAGCGGGAGGACCAGATACGCAGTATTTT. This gives the protein CATSGLAGGPDTQYF.

The chain is built from TRBV28 and TRBJ1-4; perhaps TRBD1 as D (5 bases). This CDR3 region has 14 residues. Germline CDR1 reads MDHEN; CDR2 reads SYDVKM. V lost 2 bases to trimming and J lost 6 bases, with 10 bases between them. The CDR3: CASSLGGTDEKLFF. CDR3 nucleotides: TGTGCCAGCAGTTTAGGGGGGACCGATGAAAAACTGTTTTTT.

This clone was counted a single time. The gene calls are TRBV19 and TRBJ2-7, with TRBD1 as a possible D gene (6 bases). V was shortened by 5 bases and J by 4 bases, with 9 bases between the two germline ends. From germline, CDR1 is LNHDA and CDR2 SQIVND (reference sequence). The CDR3 sequence is 12 residues long. CDR3: CASSQGRYEQYF. CDR3 bases: TGTGCCAGTAGTCAGGGGCGTTACGAGCAGTACTTC.

The V and J genes are TRBV11-3 and TRBJ2-1; maybe TRBD2 (7 bases). The ends were cut back, 2 bases at V and 6 bases at J, with 17 bases in the middle. Germline V gives CDR1 SGHNT, CDR2 YENEEA. The CDR3 is 16 amino acids. The CDR3 region is CASSLRGLGGLNEQFF. In nucleotides, the CDR3 is TGTGCCAGCAGCTTAAGAGGATTGGGGGGGCTCAATGAGCAGTTCTTC.

This clone has just one count. The chain employs TRBV5-1 and TRBJ2-7, with 7 bases fitting TRBD1. The CDR3 length is 13 residues. V lost 4 bases and J lost 3; bases outside the gene matches: 4. Germline V gene data show CDR1 as SGHRS and CDR2 as YFSETQ. The CDR3 bases are TGCGCCAGCAGCCGGGGACAGCTCTACGAGCAGTACTTC. Translation gives CASSRGQLYEQYF.

This chain links TRBV2 with TRBJ2-7; TRBD2 agrees at 8 bases. The germline CDR1 and CDR2 sequences are SNHLY and FYNNEI. CDR3 length: 15 residues. Trimming took 2 bases from V and 6 from J; bases not matched to a gene: 9. CDR3: CASSEQGTRWGEQYF. Written as DNA, the CDR3 is TGTGCCAGCAGTGAACAGGGGACTAGATGGGGCGAGCAGTACTTC.

The gene calls are TRBV10-2 and TRBJ2-3; 9 nucleotides line up with TRBD2. Germline CDR1 and CDR2: WSHSY and SAAADI. The CDR3 length is 17 residues. The V gene end was trimmed by 3 bases and the J gene end by 5 bases; junction bases not matched to a gene: 12. The CDR3, as DNA: TGCGCCAGCAGTGACCCCGTAGGTAGCGGGAGTTTAGATACGCAGTATTTT. Its protein is CASSDPVGSGSLDTQYF.

This chain links TRBV19 with TRBJ1-2; perhaps TRBD1 as D (5 bases). Trimming removed 6 bases at V and 2 bases at J, with 10 bases between. This CDR3 region has 13 residues. Germline-derived CDR1 and CDR2 are LNHDA and SQIVND (reference sequence). DNA of the CDR3: TGTGCCAGTAGGCCACAGGAAAACTATGGCTACACCTTC. Translation: CASRPQENYGYTF.

The chain couples TRBV27 to TRBJ2-5; 9 nucleotides match TRBD1. The V segment lost 5 bases and the J segment 3 bases; nucleotides outside the gene matches: 4. The CDR3 extends over 14 amino acids. Per the germline V gene, CDR1 is MNHEY and CDR2 is SMNVEV (reference sequence). As DNA, the CDR3 is TGTGCCAGCAGTGCCAGGGACAGGGAAGAGACCCAGTACTTC. Its translation: CASSARDREETQYF.